This T cell receptor beta chain was sequenced during a study of human T cells and chemical hapten exposure. The sample's time point: pre-sensitization, week 0. The treatment is: therapeutic diphenylcyclopropenone sensitization with weekly scalp DPC. The starting material, unfractionated whole blood, was used for total RNA extraction. Concerning this clonotype: The target antigen is unknown.

MiXCR, applied by TCRdb to the RACE reads, yields one record per CDR3 protein. The sample has some 330,000 distinct CDR3 sequences; around 5.5% are singletons. Overall study findings and caveats: TCRs at high frequency, those above 1 in 1000, did not change with DPC sensitization.

The starting material was whole blood, obtained in connection with sensitization to the hapten diphenylcyclopropenone (DPC). This sequence was found in a young woman with alopecia areata. Some clones in this sample may be carry-over from other donors' samples.

CDR3 sequence (DNA): TGTGCCAGCAGACCGCCGGGGGCCCTTTCCACAGATACGCAGTATTTT. Translating it yields CASRPPGALSTDTQYF. The chain combines TRBV6-5 with TRBJ2-3, with D perhaps matching TRBD1 or TRBD2 (6 bases each). The length of the CDR3 is 16 residues. Germline CDR1 MNHEY, CDR2 SVGAGI. Deletions cut 6 bases from V and 2 bases from J, with 18 bases between.